This T cell receptor (beta chain) was captured in a study of low-dose radiotherapy and immunotherapy resistance in tumors. Across the study: Patients' oral aspirin dose was 300 mg daily across four cycles from cycle 1 day 1.

Time point of the sample: after trial treatment. The treatment is: LDRT plus nivolumab, ipilimumab, low-dose cyclophosphamide and aspirin (RACIN trial). The treatment that donors received included nivolumab, ipilimumab, aspirin, low-dose cyclophosphamide and low-dose radiotherapy. This clonotype was recorded at least ten times. Per the germline V gene, CDR1 is SEHNR and CDR2 is FQNEAQ (reference sequence). Losses at the gene ends were 5 bases for V and 5 bases for J; bases not matched to a gene: 9. The CDR3 consists of 16 residues. Priming of first-strand cDNA relied on TRAV- and TRBV-specific primers (covering alpha and beta chains). Both a constant-region primer and a V-primer adapter served to amplify TCRs across roughly 20 PCR cycles. TCRdb independently ran MiXCR on the reads; one entry per CDR3 protein. The sample records about 60,000 distinct CDR3 sequences, 23% being singletons.

The V and J genes are TRBV7-9 and TRBJ2-1, with 10 bases matching TRBD2. Sequencing used PBMCs, obtained after low-dose radiotherapy plus immunotherapy. This clonotype originated in a male donor with prostate cancer. The CDR3 loop is CASSQVGAGGNNEQFF. The CDR3 nucleotides read TGTGCCAGCAGCCAGGTCGGAGCGGGAGGGAACAATGAGCAGTTCTTC.